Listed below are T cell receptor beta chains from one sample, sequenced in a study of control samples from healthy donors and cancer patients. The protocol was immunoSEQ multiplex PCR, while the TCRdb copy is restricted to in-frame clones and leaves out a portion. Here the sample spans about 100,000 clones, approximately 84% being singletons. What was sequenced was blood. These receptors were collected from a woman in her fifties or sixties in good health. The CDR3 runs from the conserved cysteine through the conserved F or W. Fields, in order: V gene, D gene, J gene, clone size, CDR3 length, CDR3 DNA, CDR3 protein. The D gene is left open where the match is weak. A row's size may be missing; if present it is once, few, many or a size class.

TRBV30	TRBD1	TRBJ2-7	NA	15	TGTGCCTGGAGTAGGGACAGATTACAACCCCCTGCGAGATACTTC	CAWSRDRLQPPARYF
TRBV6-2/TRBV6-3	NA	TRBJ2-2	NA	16	TGTGCCAGCAGCGCACCTCGTTTCAAGAACACCGGGGAGCTGTTTTTT	CASSAPRFKNTGELFF
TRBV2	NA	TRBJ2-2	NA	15	TGTGCCAGCAGTCCCAGGGGTCTCGACACCGGGGAGCTGTTTTTT	CASSPRGLDTGELFF
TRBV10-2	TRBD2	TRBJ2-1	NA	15	TGCGCCAGCAGCGCTGGACTAGCGCCGTACAATGAGCAGTTCTTC	CASSAGLAPYNEQFF
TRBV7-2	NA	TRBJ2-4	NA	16	TGTGCCAGCAGCCGCTCCCCGGGTCTAGACGGAAACATTCAGTACTTC	CASSRSPGLDGNIQYF
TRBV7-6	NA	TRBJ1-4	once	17	TGTGCCAGCAGCCCTACTACACGCGGTGCAACTAATGAAAAACTGTTTTTT	CASSPTTRGATNEKLFF
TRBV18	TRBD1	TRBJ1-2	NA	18	TGTGCCAGCTCACCCCCAACGGACAGGGGGCTGGATTCGCGAGGCTACACCTTC	CASSPPTDRGLDSRGYTF
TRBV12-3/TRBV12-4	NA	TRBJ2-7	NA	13	TGTGCCAGCAGTTACGGCAGAACCTACGAGCAGTACTTC	CASSYGRTYEQYF
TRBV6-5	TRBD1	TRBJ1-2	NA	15	TGTGCCAGCGGAAGGACAGGGGCTGCTAACTATGGCTACACCTTC	CASGRTGAANYGYTF
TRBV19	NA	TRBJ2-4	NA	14	TGTGCCAGTAACCCCGCAGGGGCGAAAAACATTCAGTACTTC	CASNPAGAKNIQYF
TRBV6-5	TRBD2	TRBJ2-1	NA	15	TGTGCCAGCAGAAGGAGCGGGGGGGCCTCCAATGAGCAGTTCTTC	CASRRSGGASNEQFF
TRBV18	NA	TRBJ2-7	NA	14	TGTGCCAGCTCACCGCGACAGGACGGAGACGAGCAGTACTTC	CASSPRQDGDEQYF
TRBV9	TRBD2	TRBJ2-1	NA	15	TGTGCCAGCAGATCCGTAGCGGGGGGCACCAATGAGCAGTTCTTC	CASRSVAGGTNEQFF
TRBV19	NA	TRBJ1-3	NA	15	TGTGCCAGTAGGATCGATGCCAGCTCTGGAAACACCATATATTTT	CASRIDASSGNTIYF
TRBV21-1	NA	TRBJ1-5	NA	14	TGTGCCAGGACAAGGGGGCTCCACCGGCAGCCCCAGCATTTT	CARTRGLHRQPQHF